Following are 13 T cell receptor beta chains from one sample sequenced in a study of blood T cell repertoires in COVID-19. The method was immunoSEQ multiplex PCR; TCRdb's version includes in-frame clones alone and lacks a portion of them. The sample carries about 63,000 clones, 70% to 80% recorded once. Input material: peripheral blood. These receptor sequences come from a human donor in a cohort sampled during active COVID-19.

V usage is TRBV7-8 and J usage is TRBJ1-5; no reliable D call. Germline lookup yields CDR1 SGHVS and CDR2 FQNEAQ. The CDR3 length is 13 residues. Trimming shortened V by 6 bases and J by 2 bases, and 8 bases separated the two germline ends. As DNA, the CDR3 is TGTGCCAGCAGTCAAGGAGGCAATCAGCCCCAGCATTTT. This encodes CASSQGGNQPQHF.

The chain couples TRBV6-5 to TRBJ2-5; 10 bases map to TRBD2. CDR1 and CDR2 from the germline V gene are MNHEY and SVGAGI. The CDR3 contains 15 residues. V shed 10 bases, J shed 9 bases, and the junction held 17 bases outside the gene matches. The CDR3 region is CAIYERASGSRAQYF. CDR3 DNA: TGTGCCATCTACGAACGGGCTAGCGGGAGTCGGGCCCAGTACTTC.

The rearrangement links TRBV9 to TRBJ2-1, with a weak D call TRBD2 (6 bases). The CDR3 totals 15 residues. V lost 3 bases to trimming and J lost 6 bases, with 16 bases between them. Germline V gene sequence: CDR1 SGDLS, CDR2 YYNGEE. The CDR3 is CASSANPAGRNEQFF. As DNA, the CDR3 is TGTGCCAGCAGCGCGAACCCGGCGGGACGCAATGAGCAGTTCTTC.

The chain carries TRBV19 and TRBJ2-1; 7 bases agree with TRBD1. V shed 5 bases, J shed 8 bases, and the junction held 3 bases outside the gene matches. The V gene's germline CDR1 is LNHDA and CDR2 SQIVND (reference sequence). CDR3 length equals 12 residues. CDR3 DNA: TGTGCCAGTAGTCACAGGGGCGATGAGCAGTTCTTC. Its protein is CASSHRGDEQFF. Supplemented by reference TRBV19 and TRBJ2-1, the full variable domain reads DGGITQSPKYLFRKEGQNVTLSCEQNLNHDAMYWYRQDPGQGLRLIYYSQIVNDFQKGDIAEGYSVSREKKESFPLTVTSAQKNPTAFYLCASSHRGDEQFFGPGTRLTVL.

This chain connects TRBV4-1 to TRBJ2-1; TRBD2 matches 10 bases. CDR1 MGHRA and CDR2 YSYEKL come from the germline V gene. The CDR3 covers 16 residues. Trimming removed 0 bases from V and 8 bases from J; junction bases left unmatched: 7. The CDR3 here is CASSQDWLAGVDEQFF. In DNA form, the CDR3 reads TGCGCCAGCAGCCAAGATTGGCTAGCGGGAGTGGATGAGCAGTTCTTC.

This rearrangement joins TRBV6-5 to TRBJ2-7, with D possibly matching TRBD2 (6 bases). The CDR3 covers 13 residues. Germline V gene data show CDR1 as MNHEY and CDR2 as SVGAGI. Trimming removed 4 bases from V and 5 bases from J, with 12 bases in between. The CDR3 protein is CASSLGSGDEQYF. The CDR3 coding sequence is TGTGCCAGCAGTTTAGGATCGGGGGACGAGCAGTACTTC.

The rearrangement uses TRBV10-1 and TRBJ2-3, with 10 positions matching TRBD2. Germline V gene lookup returns CDR1 WNHNN and CDR2 SYGVQD (reference sequence). The CDR3 loop spans 14 amino acids. The V segment lost 2 bases and the J segment 6 bases; nucleotides outside the gene matches: 2. CDR3 coding DNA: TGCGCCAGCAGTGAGCGAGCGGGGGGGGATACGCAGTATTTT. The encoded protein is CASSERAGGDTQYF.

The chain links TRBV5-8 to TRBJ1-2; TRBD1 matches at 11 bases. The CDR3 is 15 amino acids. Germline V gives CDR1 SGHTS, CDR2 YDEGEE. The ends lost 4 bases at V and 2 bases at J; junction bases unmatched: 4. The CDR3 DNA sequence: TGTGCCAGCAGCCTTGGACAGGGGGCGAACTATGGCTACACCTTC. Protein: CASSLGQGANYGYTF.

The V and J genes are TRBV18 and TRBJ2-3; the match to TRBD2 covers 8 bases. The J segment lost 3 bases and the V segment lost 2 bases, leaving 4 bases of the junction unmatched. The CDR3 runs to 15 residues. Germline assignment: CDR1 KGHSH and CDR2 LQKENI. This CDR3 is CASSPSLADTDTQYF. DNA for the CDR3: TGTGCCAGCTCACCATCACTAGCGGATACAGATACGCAGTATTTT.

J is TRBJ1-2 and V is TRBV6-5, with TRBD1 identical over 10 bases. Germline-derived CDR1 and CDR2 are MNHEY and SVGAGI. The V segment lost 10 bases and the J segment 4 bases; nucleotides outside the gene matches: 12. The CDR3 has 15 amino acids. The CDR3 spells CATGTDRGFTYGYTF. The CDR3 DNA sequence: TGTGCCACCGGCACGGACAGGGGGTTTACCTATGGCTACACCTTC.

V gene TRBV3-1 (or the pseudogene TRBV3-2) combines with J gene TRBJ1-5; 7 bases match TRBD1. The CDR3 runs to 15 residues. After removal of 1 base from V and 5 bases from J, the junction contained 5 bases not matched to a gene. Germline CDR1 is LGHDT and CDR2 is YNNKEL (reference sequence). In nucleotides, the CDR3 is TGTGCCAGCAGCCAAGGGTCAGGGGGATATCAGCCCCAGCATTTT. Translating it yields CASSQGSGGYQPQHF.

V is TRBV6-2 or TRBV6-3 and J is TRBJ2-5; 9 nucleotides match TRBD1. The CDR3 loop spans 16 amino acids. Germline assignment: CDR1 MNHEY and CDR2 SVGEGT. V dropped 4 bases and J dropped 5; count of bases not matched to a gene: 11. The CDR3 here is CASSFRGTGIGETQYF. Here the CDR3 DNA reads TGTGCCAGCAGTTTCCGAGGGACAGGGATCGGGGAGACCCAGTACTTC.

The chain uses TRBV19 and TRBJ1-1; a weak D match, TRBD1 (5 bases). The CDR3 is made up of 16 amino acids. The V end was cut by 3 bases, the J end by 1 base, with 15 bases between. CDR1 and CDR2 from the germline V gene are LNHDA and SQIVND (reference sequence). The CDR3 DNA is TGTGCCAGTAGTATCTCGGCAGGGTCGTCGAACACTGAAGCTTTCTTT. Protein sequence: CASSISAGSSNTEAFF.